Sequencing of this TCR beta chain was carried out in a study of blood T cells in healthy people across ages. The study's findings and limits: Higher naive T cell percentage went strongly together with higher TCR beta diversity.

As to this clonotype: The antigen is not known.

Using a J-beta primer mix together with a sample-barcoded 5' primer, a second PCR was run for about 7 to 12 cycles. Each cDNA molecule was tagged by a template-switch adaptor with 12 random nucleotides. TCRdb used MiXCR to reprocess the 5' RACE reads, holding one entry per CDR3 protein. The profile shows more than 1.4 million distinct CDR3 sequences, roughly 40% of them singletons. The ends lost 5 bases at V and 0 bases at J; junction bases unmatched: 4. CDR1 and CDR2 from the germline V gene are DFQATT and SNEGSKA (reference sequence). There are 16 residues in the CDR3. Source material: blood. The chain carries TRBV20-1 and TRBJ2-3, with 14 bases matching TRBD2. This TCR derives from a woman aged 18-29 years in good health. The CDR3 coding sequence is TGCAGTGCTGCCGGGACTAGCGGGAGAAGCACAGATACGCAGTATTTT. Translation: CSAAGTSGRSTDTQYF.